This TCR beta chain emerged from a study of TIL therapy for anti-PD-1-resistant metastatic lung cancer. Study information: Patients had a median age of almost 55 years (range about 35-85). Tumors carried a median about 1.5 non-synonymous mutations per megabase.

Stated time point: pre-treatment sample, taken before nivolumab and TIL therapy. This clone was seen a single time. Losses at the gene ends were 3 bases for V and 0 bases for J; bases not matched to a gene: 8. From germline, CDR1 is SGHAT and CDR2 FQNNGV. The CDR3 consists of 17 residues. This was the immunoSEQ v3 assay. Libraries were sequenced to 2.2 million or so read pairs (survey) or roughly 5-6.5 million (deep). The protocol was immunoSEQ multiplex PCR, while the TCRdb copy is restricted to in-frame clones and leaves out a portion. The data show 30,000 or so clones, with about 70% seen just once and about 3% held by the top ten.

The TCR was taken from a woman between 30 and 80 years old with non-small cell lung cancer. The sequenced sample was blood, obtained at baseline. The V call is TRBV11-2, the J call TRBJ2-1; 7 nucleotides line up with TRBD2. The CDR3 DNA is TGTGCCAGCAGCTTCCAGCGGGACGCTTTCTCCTACAATGAGCAGTTCTTC. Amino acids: CASSFQRDAFSYNEQFF.